Shown below are 9 T cell receptor beta chains from a single sample sequenced in a study of blood T cell repertoires in COVID-19. Profiled with immunoSEQ multiplex PCR; TCRdb holds only in-frame clones, not every one. The table lists approximately 180,000 clones, 75% to 90% of them singletons. What was sequenced was PBMCs or T cells enriched from blood (not recorded which). The receptors shown here come from a middle-aged woman with acute COVID-19.

This chain connects TRBV2 to TRBJ2-7; D possibly corresponds to TRBD2 (6 bases). Trimming took 6 bases from V and 0 from J, leaving 9 bases between them. The CDR3 loop spans 13 amino acids. The germline V gene has CDR1 SNHLY and CDR2 FYNNEI. The CDR3 sequence: CASRGLGSYEQYF. In DNA form, the CDR3 reads TGTGCCAGCAGGGGACTTGGCTCCTACGAGCAGTACTTC.

The J gene is TRBJ2-7, the V gene TRBV12-5; TRBD2 might be the D (6 bases). With 5 bases removed from V and 5 bases from J, the gap between germline ends came to 10 bases. Germline lookup yields CDR1 LGHNT and CDR2 FRNRAP. This CDR3 has 12 amino acids. The CDR3 loop is CASGKGGNEQYF. CDR3 in DNA: TGTGCTAGTGGTAAAGGAGGGAACGAGCAGTACTTC.

This sequence joins TRBV19 and TRBJ1-2, with 7 nucleotides matching TRBD1. This CDR3 has 12 residues. The V gene's germline CDR1 is LNHDA and CDR2 SQIVND (reference sequence). V was clipped by 8 bases and J by 8 bases; unmatched bases: 8. CDR3 in amino acids: CASSTGLGGYTF. For the CDR3, the DNA is TGTGCCAGTTCGACAGGGTTGGGAGGCTACACCTTC. Full variable domain (missing parts from reference TRBV19 and TRBJ1-2): DGGITQSPKYLFRKEGQNVTLSCEQNLNHDAMYWYRQDPGQGLRLIYYSQIVNDFQKGDIAEGYSVSREKKESFPLTVTSAQKNPTAFYLCASSTGLGGYTFGSGTRLTVV.

CDR3 sequence: CASSQVGTGVNYGYTF. CDR3 DNA: TGCGCCAGCAGCCAAGTGGGGACAGGGGTTAACTATGGCTACACCTTC. The gene calls are TRBV4-1 and TRBJ1-2; 10 nucleotides match TRBD1. Unmatched junction bases numbered 3, after V lost 1 base and J lost 1 base. The CDR3 is 16 amino acids. Germline values: CDR1 MGHRA, CDR2 YSYEKL.

Only a few counts were recorded for this clone. The chain carries TRBV19 and TRBJ1-5; 7 nucleotides align to TRBD1. The germline CDR1 and CDR2 sequences are LNHDA and SQIVND (reference sequence). Trimming removed 4 bases from V and 3 bases from J; junction bases left unmatched: 6. CDR3 size: 15 residues. CDR3 nucleotide sequence: TGTGCCAGTAGTACCGGGACAGTTCACAATCAGCCCCAGCATTTT. Translation gives CASSTGTVHNQPQHF.

V is TRBV3-1 (or the pseudogene TRBV3-2) and J is TRBJ2-3, with 7 bases lining up with TRBD1. The CDR3 totals 15 residues. Germline V gene data show CDR1 as LGHDT and CDR2 as YNNKEL (reference sequence). J gave up 3 bases and V 4 bases, and 7 bases lay outside the gene matches. CDR3 sequence: CASSRRQGVTDTQYF. The CDR3 nucleotides are TGTGCCAGCAGCCGGCGACAGGGTGTGACAGATACGCAGTATTTT.

The chain uses TRBV11-1 and TRBJ2-7; 7 bases line up with TRBD1. Germline V gene sequence: CDR1 SGHAT, CDR2 FQDESV (reference sequence). Losses at the gene ends were 5 bases for V and 3 bases for J; bases not matched to a gene: 13. This CDR3 has 16 amino acids. The CDR3 loop reads CASSPPESNRGYEQYF. CDR3 in DNA: TGTGCCAGCAGCCCCCCCGAGTCAAACAGGGGCTACGAGCAGTACTTC.

The chain combines TRBV19 with TRBJ1-1, with unresolved D. Germline CDR1 reads LNHDA; CDR2 reads SQIVND (reference sequence). The CDR3 is made up of 13 amino acids. V lost 5 bases, J lost 6 bases, and 13 bases lay in between. The CDR3 loop reads CASSQHTAAEAFF. As DNA, the CDR3 is TGTGCCAGTAGTCAACACACAGCGGCTGAAGCTTTCTTT.

The chain has TRBV7-9 and TRBJ2-1, with a tentative D call TRBD2 (6 bases). This CDR3 comprises 16 residues. Germline CDR1 is SEHNR and CDR2 is FQNEAQ (reference sequence). With 2 bases removed from V and 6 bases from J, the gap between germline ends came to 17 bases. The DNA of the CDR3 is TGTGCCAGCAGCTTAATCTTGTCCGTGGGGGGCAATGAGCAGTTCTTC. Translated, it gives CASSLILSVGGNEQFF.